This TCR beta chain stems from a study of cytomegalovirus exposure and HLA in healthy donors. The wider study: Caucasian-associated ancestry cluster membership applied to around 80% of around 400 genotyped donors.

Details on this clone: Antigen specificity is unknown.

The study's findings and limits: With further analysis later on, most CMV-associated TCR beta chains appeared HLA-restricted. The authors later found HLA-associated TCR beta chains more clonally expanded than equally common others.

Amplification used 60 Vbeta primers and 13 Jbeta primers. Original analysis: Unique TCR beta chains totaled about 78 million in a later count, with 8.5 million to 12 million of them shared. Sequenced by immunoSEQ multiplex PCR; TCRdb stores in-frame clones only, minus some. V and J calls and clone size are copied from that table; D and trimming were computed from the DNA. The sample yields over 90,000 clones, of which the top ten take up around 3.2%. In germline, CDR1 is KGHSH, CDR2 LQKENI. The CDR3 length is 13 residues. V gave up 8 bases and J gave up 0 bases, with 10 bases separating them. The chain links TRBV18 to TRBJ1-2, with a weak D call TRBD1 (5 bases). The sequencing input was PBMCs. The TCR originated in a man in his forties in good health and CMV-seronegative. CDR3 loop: CASTTDTNYGYTF. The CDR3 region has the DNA TGTGCCAGCACGACGGACACTAACTATGGCTACACCTTC.